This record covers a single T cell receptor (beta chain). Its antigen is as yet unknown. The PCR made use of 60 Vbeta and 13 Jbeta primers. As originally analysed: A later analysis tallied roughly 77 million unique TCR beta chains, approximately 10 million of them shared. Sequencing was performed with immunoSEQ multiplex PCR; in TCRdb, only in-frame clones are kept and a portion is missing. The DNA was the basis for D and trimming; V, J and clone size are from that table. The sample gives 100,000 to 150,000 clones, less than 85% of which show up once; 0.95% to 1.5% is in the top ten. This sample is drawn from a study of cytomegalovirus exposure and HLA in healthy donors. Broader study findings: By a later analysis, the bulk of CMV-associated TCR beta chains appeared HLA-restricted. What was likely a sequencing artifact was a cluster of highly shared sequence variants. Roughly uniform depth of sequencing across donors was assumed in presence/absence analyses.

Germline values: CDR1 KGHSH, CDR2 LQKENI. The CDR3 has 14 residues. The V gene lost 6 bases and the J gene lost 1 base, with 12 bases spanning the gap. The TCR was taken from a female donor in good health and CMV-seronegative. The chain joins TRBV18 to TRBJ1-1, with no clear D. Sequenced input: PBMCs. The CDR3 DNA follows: TGTGCCAGCTCCCCGAGTTCAAAGAACACTGAAGCTTTCTTT. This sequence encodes CASSPSSKNTEAFF.